These 7 T cell receptor beta chains came from one sample sequenced in a study of beta chain features in type 1 diabetes. Study-wide results and caveats: People with Type 1 diabetes carried modestly yet significantly shorter TCRB CDR3s in all four CD4+ subsets.

The sequenced template was cDNA made from the entire isolated RNA. Here immunoSEQ multiplex PCR was the method, and the copy in TCRdb shows in-frame clones only, minus some. This sample has about 700,000 clones, with under 15% found just once. No antigen is known for these receptors. Sequencing input: naive CD4+ T cells from blood. The origin of the receptors is a man aged 18-30 years with type 1 diabetes.

The chain employs TRBV28 and TRBJ2-2; D may be TRBD1 (6 bases). This CDR3 region has 15 residues. The germline V and J ends were trimmed by 6 bases and 1 base, with 12 bases remaining between them. The germline V gene has CDR1 MDHEN and CDR2 SYDVKM. The CDR3 nucleotides read TGTGCCAGCAGAAGGGACACCGGGAACACCGGGGAGCTGTTTTTT. Its translation is CASRRDTGNTGELFF.

This chain uses TRBV5-4 with TRBJ2-3; no clear D gene. V gave up 2 bases and J gave up 1 base, with 11 bases separating them. Per germline, CDR1 SGHNT and CDR2 YYREEE (reference sequence). This CDR3 is built from 15 residues. The DNA of the CDR3 is TGTGCCAGCAGCTTAGCAGTTCTTGGCACAGATACGCAGTATTTT. Residues: CASSLAVLGTDTQYF. Together with reference TRBV5-4 and TRBJ2-3, the CDR3 gives the full variable domain: ETGVTQSPTHLIKTRGQQVTLRCSSQSGHNTVSWYQQALGQGPQFIFQYYREEENGRGNFPPRFSGLQFPNYSSELNVNALELDDSALYLCASSLAVLGTDTQYFGPGTRLTVL.

Only a few counts were recorded for this clone. The rearrangement joins TRBV27 to TRBJ1-5; maybe TRBD1 (6 bases). V was clipped by 3 bases and J by 9 bases, with 12 bases between them. The CDR3 contains 13 residues. From germline, CDR1 is MNHEY and CDR2 SMNVEV (reference sequence). CDR3 region: CASSLDSRRPQHF. In DNA form, the CDR3 reads TGTGCCAGCAGTTTGGACAGCCGGCGGCCCCAGCATTTT.

V gene TRBV5-3 combines with J gene TRBJ2-3, with unresolved D. TRBV5-3 qualifies as an ORF whose function is uncertain. The CDR3 covers 11 residues. The CDR3: CEPPRADTQYF. CDR3 nucleotides: TGTGAACCCCCCCGGGCGGATACGCAGTATTTT.

This clone was counted between two and nine times. This chain links TRBV28 with TRBJ1-6; TRBD1 matches 11 bases. The germline gives CDR1 MDHEN, CDR2 SYDVKM. The CDR3 is 13 residues long. V lost 6 bases and J lost 10; bases outside the gene matches: 2. CDR3 nucleotides: TGTGCCAGCAGGGGACAGGGGGGATCACCCCTCCACTTT. As protein: CASRGQGGSPLHF.

V usage is TRBV4-1 and J usage is TRBJ1-1; D call uncertain. Germline CDR1 reads MGHRA; CDR2 reads YSYEKL. This CDR3 region has 12 residues. The V gene lost 2 bases and the J gene lost 2 bases, with 3 bases spanning the gap. The DNA of the CDR3 is TGCGCCAGCAGCCAAAGAAACACTGAAGCTTTCTTT. It codes for CASSQRNTEAFF.

Worth noting for this clone: Distinct nucleotide sequences in the sample also encode this CDR3. This rearrangement joins TRBV7-9 to TRBJ2-7; 12 nucleotides align to TRBD1. Unmatched junction bases numbered 5, after V lost 2 bases and J lost 6 bases. This CDR3 spans 15 amino acids. CDR1 and CDR2 (germline): SEHNR, FQNEAQ (reference sequence). DNA of the CDR3: TGTGCCAGCAGCTTATTGGGACAGGGGGCATTCGAGCAGTACTTC. Translated, it gives CASSLLGQGAFEQYF.